This TCR beta chain was obtained from a study of blood T cell repertoires in COVID-19. Study context: The United States, Italy and Spain supplied acute and convalescent COVID-19 samples. T cells, B-cell-depleted T cells, or PBMCs supplied cDNA or gDNA.

Germline V gene lookup returns CDR1 LNHDA and CDR2 SQIVND (reference sequence). The CDR3 contains 15 residues. Trimming stripped 5 bases from V and 0 bases from J, with 14 bases between. Per the study methods: It was from reference gene primer amplification that nucleated cell counts were estimated. The protocol was immunoSEQ multiplex PCR, while the TCRdb copy is restricted to in-frame clones and leaves out a portion. V and J calls and clone size are those listed in that table; D and trimming were worked out from the DNA. In the table there are under 55,000 clones, 80% to 90% of which are singletons.

The sequenced sample consisted of peripheral blood. V usage is TRBV19 and J usage is TRBJ2-7; weak D call: TRBD2 (6 bases). This receptor was identified in a man aged 50 or older with acute or convalescent COVID-19. The CDR3 is CASSAGTGASYEQYF. In DNA, the CDR3 is TGTGCCAGTAGTGCCGGGACTGGGGCCTCCTACGAGCAGTACTTC.